The 23 T cell receptor beta chains given below trace back to one sample, sequenced in a study of CD8 T cell repertoires and HIV-1 epitope variants. TCRdb's table, derived via immunoSEQ multiplex PCR, lists solely in-frame clones and lacks some. The table has roughly 100,000 clones, approximately 70% seen once. The sequencing sample was made of uncultured baseline CD8+ T cells from peripheral blood mononuclear cells (PBMCs). All receptors come from a male donor with HIV.

The chain combines TRBV5-1 with TRBJ2-1; D possibly matches TRBD1 or TRBD2 (6 bases each). This CDR3 contains 16 residues. The germline V and J ends were trimmed by 0 bases and 4 bases, with 14 bases remaining between them. Germline lookup yields CDR1 SGHRS and CDR2 YFSETQ. For the CDR3, the DNA is TGCGCCAGCAGCTTGGAAGGAGGGGGAGATTACAATGAGCAGTTCTTC. Translation gives CASSLEGGGDYNEQFF. Looking up the rest from reference TRBV5-1 and TRBJ2-1 gives the full variable domain: KAGVTQTPRYLIKTRGQQVTLSCSPISGHRSVSWYQQTPGQGLQFLFEYFSETQRNKGNFPGRFSGRQFSNSRSEMNVSTLELGDSALYLCASSLEGGGDYNEQFFGPGTRLTVL.

The sample holds a few counts of this clone. V gene TRBV9 combines with J gene TRBJ2-2, with 10 bases that match TRBD2. After removal of 4 bases from V and 1 base from J, the junction contained 4 bases not matched to a gene. Germline loops: CDR1 SGDLS, CDR2 YYNGEE. CDR3 size: 16 residues. The CDR3 coding sequence is TGTGCCAGCAGCTTCCTAGCGGGAGTGAACACCGGGGAGCTGTTTTTT. As protein: CASSFLAGVNTGELFF. Combining the CDR3 with reference TRBV9 and TRBJ2-2 gives the whole variable domain DSGVTQTPKHLITATGQRVTLRCSPRSGDLSVYWYQQSLDQGLQFLIQYYNGEERAKGNILERFSAQQFPDLHSELNLSSLELGDSALYFCASSFLAGVNTGELFFGEGSRLTVL.

The J gene is TRBJ2-5, the V gene TRBV6-6, with D perhaps TRBD1 (6 bases). CDR1 and CDR2 (germline): MNHNY, SVGAGI (reference sequence). This CDR3 comprises 13 residues. The V gene lost 4 bases and the J gene lost 7 bases, with 13 bases spanning the gap. The CDR3 DNA sequence: TGTGCCAGCAGTTTCAGGGGTTCTTGGACCCAGTACTTC. This sequence encodes CASSFRGSWTQYF.

V gene TRBV19 combines with J gene TRBJ2-1, with D unclear. Germline V lookup: CDR1 LNHDA, CDR2 SQIVND (reference sequence). The V end lost 7 bases, the J end lost 0 bases, and 16 bases lay between the germline ends. This CDR3 has 16 amino acids. The CDR3 region has the DNA TGTGCCAGTATTAAGAATCCAGGCAGCTCCTACAATGAGCAGTTCTTC. It encodes CASIKNPGSSYNEQFF.

This clone appeared a single time. This CDR3 is CASTGTERNEQFF. Written as DNA, the CDR3 is TGTGCCAGTACCGGGACAGAGAGGAATGAGCAGTTCTTC. The chain is built from TRBV19 and TRBJ2-1; 7 bases match TRBD1. CDR3 length: 13 residues. Looked up from germline, CDR1 is LNHDA and CDR2 is SQIVND (reference sequence). The J segment lost 7 bases and the V segment lost 7 bases, leaving 7 bases of the junction unmatched. The whole variable domain, filled in from reference TRBV19 and TRBJ2-1, reads DGGITQSPKYLFRKEGQNVTLSCEQNLNHDAMYWYRQDPGQGLRLIYYSQIVNDFQKGDIAEGYSVSREKKESFPLTVTSAQKNPTAFYLCASTGTERNEQFFGPGTRLTVL.

This clone has only one observation. The chain employs TRBV6-5 and TRBJ2-7; D is ambiguous. Trimming removed 9 bases at V and 2 bases at J, with 14 bases between. Per the germline V gene, CDR1 is MNHEY and CDR2 is SVGAGI. The CDR3 runs 13 residues. CDR3 nucleotides: TGTGCCAGTTCCAACGGGCTCCCCTACGAGCAGTACTTC. This codes for CASSNGLPYEQYF.

The V call is TRBV7-8, the J call TRBJ2-2; 16 bases map to TRBD2. Germline CDR1 and CDR2: SGHVS and FQNEAQ. This CDR3 contains 18 residues. The V and J ends lost 5 bases and 3 bases, in that order; junction bases with no gene match: 6. CDR3 bases: TGTGCCAGCAGCCCCGGGACTAGCGGGAGGGAATACACCGGGGAGCTGTTTTTT. This gives the protein CASSPGTSGREYTGELFF.

The chain couples TRBV5-1 to TRBJ2-2; D might be TRBD2 (5 bases). Trimming cost V 2 bases and J 1 base, with 12 bases left between them. The CDR3 runs to 16 residues. Germline CDR1 and CDR2: SGHRS and YFSETQ. This CDR3 reads CASSFGGSQNTGELFF. The CDR3 DNA reads TGCGCCAGCAGCTTCGGCGGGTCCCAGAACACCGGGGAGCTGTTTTTT.

The rearrangement joins TRBV5-4 to TRBJ1-1; possible D gene TRBD1, 6 bases. Deletions cut 6 bases from V and 3 bases from J, with 21 bases between. CDR3 size: 16 residues. Looked up from germline, CDR1 is SGHNT and CDR2 is YYREEE (reference sequence). CDR3 amino acids: CASTGSTGRVDTEAFF. As DNA, the CDR3 is TGTGCCAGCACCGGTAGTACAGGGCGCGTGGACACTGAAGCTTTCTTT. The whole variable domain, filled in from reference TRBV5-4 and TRBJ1-1, reads ETGVTQSPTHLIKTRGQQVTLRCSSQSGHNTVSWYQQALGQGPQFIFQYYREEENGRGNFPPRFSGLQFPNYSSELNVNALELDDSALYLCASTGSTGRVDTEAFFGQGTRLTVV.

The chain recombines TRBV29-1 with TRBJ1-2, with D possibly TRBD1 on 6 matching bases. The CDR3 spans 13 residues. Trimming left V 7 bases short and J 2 bases short, with 14 bases between. CDR1 and CDR2 from the germline V gene are SQVTM and ANQGSEA. The CDR3 is CSARDKGNYGYTF. CDR3 nucleotide sequence: TGCAGCGCCAGGGACAAGGGGAACTATGGCTACACCTTC.

The rearrangement uses TRBV5-4 and TRBJ2-4; tentative D call: TRBD1 (5 bases). This CDR3 contains 14 residues. Germline V gives CDR1 SGHNT, CDR2 YYREEE (reference sequence). Trimming took 2 bases from V and 7 from J, leaving 13 bases between them. Here the CDR3 reads CASSFVPGRNIQYF. CDR3 bases: TGTGCCAGCAGCTTCGTTCCAGGGCGGAACATTCAGTACTTC.

This chain connects TRBV5-4 to TRBJ2-3; TRBD1 matches at 10 bases. The CDR3 contains 20 residues. Germline V gene lookup returns CDR1 SGHNT and CDR2 YYREEE (reference sequence). After removal of 0 bases from V and 3 bases from J, the junction contained 16 bases not matched to a gene. The CDR3: CASSLGALTGGLFGTDTQYF. The CDR3, as DNA: TGTGCCAGCAGCTTGGGGGCGTTGACAGGGGGCCTCTTTGGGACAGATACGCAGTATTTT.

The CDR3 loop is CASSQDPPRLNLISGTDTQYF. The CDR3 bases are TGCGCCAGCAGCCAAGATCCTCCCCGCCTCAACCTTATCTCTGGAACAGATACGCAGTATTTT. The rearrangement links TRBV4-3 to TRBJ2-3; no clear D gene. Per germline, CDR1 LGHNA and CDR2 YSLEER. V dropped 0 bases and J dropped 3 bases, with 28 bases sitting between them. This CDR3 has 21 amino acids.

The CDR3 loop is CASSQVMGQTYEQYF. CDR3 in DNA: TGCGCCAGCAGCCAAGTTATGGGACAAACCTACGAGCAGTACTTC. The gene calls are TRBV4-1 and TRBJ2-7; the D gene is possibly TRBD1 (6 bases). V lost 1 base to trimming and J lost 2 bases, with 12 bases between them. This CDR3 has 15 amino acids. Germline values: CDR1 MGHRA, CDR2 YSYEKL.

J is TRBJ2-1 and V is TRBV30; D is unclear. The CDR3 has 14 amino acids. V dropped 4 bases and J dropped 4 bases, with 14 bases sitting between them. CDR1 is GTSNPN and CDR2 is SVGIG in the germline V gene (reference sequence). CDR3 DNA sequence: TGTGCCTGGACTCGATCTGGATCGTACAATGAGCAGTTCTTC. It translates to CAWTRSGSYNEQFF. The complete variable domain, with remaining parts taken from reference TRBV30 and TRBJ2-1, reads SQTIHQWPATLVQPVGSPLSLECTVEGTSNPNLYWYRQAAGRGLQLLFYSVGIGQISSEVPQNLSASRPQDRQFILSSKKLLLSDSGFYLCAWTRSGSYNEQFFGPGTRLTVL.

This chain connects TRBV5-5 to TRBJ2-5; D perhaps matches TRBD1 (5 bases). Germline loops: CDR1 SGHKS, CDR2 YYEKEE (reference sequence). The CDR3 totals 17 residues. V lost 4 bases to trimming and J lost 0 bases, with 19 bases between them. Here the CDR3 reads CASSQGHSMGYQETQYF. The CDR3 region has the DNA TGTGCCAGCAGCCAGGGTCATAGCATGGGGTACCAAGAGACCCAGTACTTC.

This clone was counted at least ten times. The genes are TRBV27 and TRBJ1-1; TRBD1 is a possible D gene (5 bases). V lost 1 base and J lost 5, with 11 bases in between. There are 14 residues in the CDR3. The V gene's germline CDR1 is MNHEY and CDR2 SMNVEV (reference sequence). CDR3 protein: CASSLWGGGTEAFF. The DNA for the CDR3 is TGTGCCAGCAGTTTATGGGGGGGAGGGACTGAAGCTTTCTTT.

The rearrangement uses TRBV5-1 and TRBJ2-7; 7 positions agree with TRBD1. V trimming: 3 bases; J trimming: 2 bases; junction bases outside the gene matches: 8. Germline V CDR1 and CDR2: SGHRS, YFSETQ. The CDR3 is made up of 15 amino acids. The CDR3 loop reads CASSWGQFLPYEQYF. CDR3 nucleotides: TGCGCCAGCAGCTGGGGACAGTTCCTTCCCTACGAGCAGTACTTC.

J is TRBJ2-1 and V is TRBV10-1, with 7 bases aligning to TRBD2. Trimming removed 0 bases from V and 9 bases from J; junction bases left unmatched: 11. The CDR3 extends over 16 amino acids. CDR1 and CDR2 (germline): WNHNN, SYGVQD (reference sequence). CDR3 in amino acids: CASSESASPTSREQFF. The CDR3 DNA is TGCGCCAGCAGTGAGTCGGCATCCCCGACTAGCCGTGAGCAGTTCTTC.

The chain couples TRBV27 to TRBJ2-5; 11 bases line up with TRBD2. The CDR3 is 17 residues long. Trimming at V came to 0 bases and at J to 1 base, leaving 4 bases not matched to a gene. Germline V gene lookup returns CDR1 MNHEY and CDR2 SMNVEV (reference sequence). CDR3 DNA: TGTGCCAGCAGTTTATCCCGACTAGCGGGGCCCCAAGAGACCCAGTACTTC. This translates into CASSLSRLAGPQETQYF.

This chain joins TRBV9 and TRBJ2-6; 9 bases fit TRBD1. In germline, CDR1 is SGDLS, CDR2 YYNGEE. This CDR3 region has 18 residues. J gave up 1 base and V 3 bases, and 8 bases lay outside the gene matches. The CDR3: CASSDRDRAFSGANVLTF. The DNA for the CDR3 is TGTGCCAGCAGCGACCGGGACAGGGCCTTTTCTGGGGCCAACGTCCTGACTTTC.

This clone was picked up many times. A junction boundary mismatches the germline segment, possibly from a read error. The V and J genes are TRBV27 and TRBJ1-6, with 10 bases fitting TRBD1. There are 15 residues in the CDR3. Germline values: CDR1 MNHEY, CDR2 SMNVEV (reference sequence). The CDR3 reads CASGLSGTGVSPLHF. CDR3 in DNA: TGTGCCAGCGGTTTATCCGGGACAGGGGTTTCACCCCTCCACTTT.

The V gene is TRBV6-5, the J gene TRBJ1-5, with 7 bases lining up with TRBD1. This CDR3 spans 14 amino acids. J lost 0 bases, V lost 5 bases, and 1 base had no gene match. CDR1 and CDR2 from the germline V gene are MNHEY and SVGAGI. The chain's CDR3 is CASSRDSSNQPQHF. In DNA form, the CDR3 reads TGTGCCAGCAGTAGGGACAGTAGCAATCAGCCCCAGCATTTT.